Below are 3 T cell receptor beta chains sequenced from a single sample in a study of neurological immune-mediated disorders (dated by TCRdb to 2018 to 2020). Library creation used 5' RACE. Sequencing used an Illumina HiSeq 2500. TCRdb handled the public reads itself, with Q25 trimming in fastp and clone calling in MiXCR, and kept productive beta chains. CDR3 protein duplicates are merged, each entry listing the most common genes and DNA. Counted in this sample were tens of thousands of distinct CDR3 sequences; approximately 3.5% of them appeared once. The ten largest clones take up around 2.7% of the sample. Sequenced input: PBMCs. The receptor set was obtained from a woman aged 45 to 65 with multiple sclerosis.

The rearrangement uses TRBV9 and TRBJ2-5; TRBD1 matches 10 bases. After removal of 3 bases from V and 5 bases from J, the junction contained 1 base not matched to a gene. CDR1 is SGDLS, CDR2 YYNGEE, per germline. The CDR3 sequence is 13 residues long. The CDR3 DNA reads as TGTGCCAGCAGCGAGGACAGGGGGGAGACCCAGTACTTC. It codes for CASSEDRGETQYF.

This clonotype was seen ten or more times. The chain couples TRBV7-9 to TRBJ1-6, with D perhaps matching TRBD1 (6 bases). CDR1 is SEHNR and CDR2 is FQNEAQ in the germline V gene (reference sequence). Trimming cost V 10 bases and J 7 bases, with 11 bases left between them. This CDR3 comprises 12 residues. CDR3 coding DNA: TGTGCCACCGGGGGGGGCAATTCACCCCTCCACTTT. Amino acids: CATGGGNSPLHF.

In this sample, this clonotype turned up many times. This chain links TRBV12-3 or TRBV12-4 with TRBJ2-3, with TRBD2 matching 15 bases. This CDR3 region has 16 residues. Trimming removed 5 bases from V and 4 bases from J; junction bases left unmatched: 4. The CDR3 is CASSPWTSGGADTQYF. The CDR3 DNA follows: TGTGCCAGCAGTCCATGGACTAGCGGGGGGGCAGATACGCAGTATTTT.